This T cell receptor (beta chain) came from a study of T cell responses to AZD1222 COVID-19 vaccine (TCRdb year 2021). Background for the entire study: A total of 233 trial participants underwent TCR sequencing, of whom some 210 received two doses of AZD1222 and some 25 received two doses of the MenACWY control vaccine. Enrollment into the trials was organized by age into subgroups of 18-55, 56-69 and 70-plus years, and those subgroups contained about 160, 30 and 59 TCR-sequenced participants, respectively.

Trimming takes 1 base from V and 5 bases from J, and the germline ends sit 17 bases apart. From cysteine to phenylalanine, the CDR3 is 16 amino acids long. The CDR3 DNA has 48 bases and is translated from base 1. For CDR1 and CDR2, the germline V gene lists SGHTA and FQGNSA. Summary of the overall study and its limitations: After two AZD1222 doses, both the breadth and the depth of spike-specific TCRs were significantly higher than at day 0 and than in MenACWY recipients. Conclusions about previously exposed vaccinees are limited because only a handful of AZD1222 recipients were SARS-CoV-2 seropositive at baseline. The 56-69-year group was small, and its depth increase did not reach significance, likely because of low power. Most participants were white British and females outnumbered males, and the authors suggested that clonal diversity may have been underestimated. Vaccine-associated CD4 TCRs spanned the whole spike protein, with dominant responses in regions 160-218 and 743-854. Reportedly, almost half of the unique spike-specific TCRs recognized epitopes lying outside the regions that are mutated in the B.1.351 and B.1.1.7 variants. Because no day 14 peak-response samples were available, the repertoires could be characterized only after the peak T cell response.

The CDR3 regions of human TCRbeta chains were subjected to immunosequencing. The study's own analysis went as follows. Repertoire TCRs were matched against a reference library of SARS-CoV-2-specific TCRs generated with the MIRA antigen-specificity platform. Breadth was defined as the fraction of unique TCRs that were SARS-CoV-2-associated, and depth was defined as the fraction of total T cells that were SARS-CoV-2-associated. Using the MIRA data, each spike-specific TCR was assigned both to the spike region to which the TCR was reactive and to a CD4 or CD8 class. Log10-transformed breadth and depth values were compared by one-way ANOVA with Sidak's multiple comparisons tests. The immuneACCESS repertoire file appears here via TCRdb, limited to in-frame rearrangements. These files lack a portion of the clones; in checked studies, under half of the deficit traces to unresolved V genes, and the cause of the others is not known. V and J calls and clone size are as listed in that table; D and trimming were resolved from the DNA. Present in this sample are 150,000 or so clones, around nine tenths of which were seen just once. The ten largest clones represent 6.9% of the sample.

About this clone: Which antigen it targets is not known. Per-base quality was not reported, and no clone a single base away is much larger than it.

What the time point label conveys for this sample: sample from adult after SARS-CoV-2 infection, after symptom onset. Two convalescent COVID-19 patients, sampled after symptom onset from adults with prior SARS-CoV-2 infection, were also TCR-sequenced for comparison. The source was peripheral blood, collected after recovery from COVID-19. This TCR came from an adult who had recovered from COVID-19. In this chain, TRBV7-2 is recombined with TRBJ2-5; there is no confident call for the D gene. This receptor has the CDR3 CASSLGRPDFQETQYF. The nucleotide sequence reads TGTGCCAGCAGCTTAGGCAGGCCCGACTTCCAGGAGACCCAGTACTTC.